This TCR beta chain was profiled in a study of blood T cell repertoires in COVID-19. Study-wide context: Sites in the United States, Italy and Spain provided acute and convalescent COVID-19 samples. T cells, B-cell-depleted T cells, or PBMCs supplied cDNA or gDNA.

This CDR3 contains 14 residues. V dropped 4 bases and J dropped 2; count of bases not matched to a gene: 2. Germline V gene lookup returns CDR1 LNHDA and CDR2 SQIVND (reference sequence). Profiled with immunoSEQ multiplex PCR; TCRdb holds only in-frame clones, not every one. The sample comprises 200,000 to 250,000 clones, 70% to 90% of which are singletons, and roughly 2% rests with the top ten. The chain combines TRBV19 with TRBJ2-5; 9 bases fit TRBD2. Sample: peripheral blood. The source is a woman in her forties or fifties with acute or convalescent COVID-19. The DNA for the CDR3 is TGTGCCAGTAGTAAGACTAGCGGACAAGAGACCCAGTACTTC. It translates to CASSKTSGQETQYF.